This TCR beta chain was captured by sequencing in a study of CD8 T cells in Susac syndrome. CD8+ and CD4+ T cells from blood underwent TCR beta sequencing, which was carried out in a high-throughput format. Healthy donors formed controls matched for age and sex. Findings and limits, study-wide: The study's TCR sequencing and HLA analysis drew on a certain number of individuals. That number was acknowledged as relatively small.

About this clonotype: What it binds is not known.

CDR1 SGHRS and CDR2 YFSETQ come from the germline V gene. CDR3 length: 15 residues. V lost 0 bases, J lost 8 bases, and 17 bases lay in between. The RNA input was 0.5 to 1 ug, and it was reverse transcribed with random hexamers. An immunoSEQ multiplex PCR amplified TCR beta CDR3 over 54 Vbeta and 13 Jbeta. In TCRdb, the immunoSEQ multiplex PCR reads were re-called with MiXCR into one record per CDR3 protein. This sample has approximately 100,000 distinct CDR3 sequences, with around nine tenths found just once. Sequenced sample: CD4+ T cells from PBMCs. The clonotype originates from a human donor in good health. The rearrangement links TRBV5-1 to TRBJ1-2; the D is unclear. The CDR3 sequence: CASSLAPTLPEGYTF. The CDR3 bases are TGCGCCAGCAGCTTGGCCCCGACACTCCCGGAGGGCTACACCTTC.